Below, 11 T cell receptor beta chains from the same sample are listed, as sequenced in a study of blood T cell repertoires in COVID-19. Here immunoSEQ multiplex PCR was the method, and the copy in TCRdb shows in-frame clones only, minus some. The data show more than 200,000 clones, about 85% seen once. The sequenced material came from peripheral blood. These receptors came from an older man with acute or convalescent COVID-19.

The chain employs TRBV5-1 and TRBJ2-7, with 8 bases matching TRBD2. The junction had 9 bases not matched to a gene; V was cut back by 5 bases and J by 5 bases. The V gene's germline CDR1 is SGHRS and CDR2 YFSETQ. This CDR3 contains 14 residues. For the CDR3, the DNA is TGCGCCAGCAGTTGGAGCGGGAGAACCGACGAGCAGTACTTC. It is translated as CASSWSGRTDEQYF. The whole variable domain, remainder taken from reference TRBV5-1 and TRBJ2-7, is KAGVTQTPRYLIKTRGQQVTLSCSPISGHRSVSWYQQTPGQGLQFLFEYFSETQRNKGNFPGRFSGRQFSNSRSEMNVSTLELGDSALYLCASSWSGRTDEQYFGPGTRLTVT.

V usage is TRBV19 and J usage is TRBJ2-7; weak D call: TRBD1 (6 bases). Deletions cut 0 bases from V and 3 bases from J, with 15 bases between. Germline loops: CDR1 LNHDA, CDR2 SQIVND (reference sequence). The CDR3 is 16 residues long. CDR3 DNA sequence: TGTGCCAGTAGTATAGATAACAGGGACGGCCACTACGAGCAGTACTTC. Its translation: CASSIDNRDGHYEQYF.

A few counts support this clone. The V and J genes are TRBV19 and TRBJ2-1; 9 bases agree with TRBD2. The CDR3 is 15 amino acids. Unmatched junction bases numbered 2, after V lost 1 base and J lost 4 bases. Germline V gene data show CDR1 as LNHDA and CDR2 as SQIVND (reference sequence). CDR3 residues: CASSIAAGGYNEQFF. In DNA, the CDR3 is TGTGCCAGTAGTATAGCAGCGGGAGGATACAATGAGCAGTTCTTC.

V is TRBV11-3 and J is TRBJ2-3; TRBD1 matches at 7 bases. V lost 2 bases, J lost 3 bases, and 5 bases stayed unmatched. The CDR3 extends over 15 amino acids. Germline V gives CDR1 SGHNT, CDR2 YENEEA. The CDR3 sequence is CASSLYNRGTDTQYF. DNA of the CDR3: TGTGCCAGCAGCTTATATAACAGGGGTACAGATACGCAGTATTTT.

This clone has more than one count but fewer than ten. The chain has TRBV6-5 and TRBJ1-2; D possibly corresponds to TRBD1 (6 bases). Germline values: CDR1 MNHEY, CDR2 SVGAGI. Trimming removed 0 bases from V and 2 bases from J, with 10 bases in between. There are 15 residues in the CDR3. The CDR3 spells CASSYSPTGNYGYTF. DNA of the CDR3: TGTGCCAGCAGTTACTCCCCCACAGGGAACTATGGCTACACCTTC.

CDR3 amino acids: CASSVGDRGPYGYTF. The CDR3 DNA is TGTGCCAGCAGCGTAGGGGACAGGGGGCCCTATGGCTACACCTTC. The rearrangement links TRBV9 to TRBJ1-2; 12 bases map to TRBD1. With V trimmed by 0 bases and J by 4 bases, 1 base remained unmatched. The CDR3 consists of 15 residues. Germline lookup yields CDR1 SGDLS and CDR2 YYNGEE.

The V call is TRBV21-1, the J call TRBJ2-5; the D call of TRBD2 is as the table states it, not checked on the DNA. TRBV21-1 corresponds to a pseudogene. This CDR3 spans 16 amino acids. DNA for the CDR3: TGTGCCAGCAGCAAACTGGCTAGCGGGAGGGGTGAGACCCAGTACTTC. Residues: CASSKLASGRGETQYF.

This chain uses TRBV11-2 with TRBJ2-1, with TRBD2 as a possible D gene (6 bases). The CDR3 consists of 14 residues. CDR1 and CDR2 (germline): SGHAT, FQNNGV. The V end lost 3 bases, the J end lost 8 bases, and 14 bases lay between the germline ends. The CDR3 coding sequence is TGTGCCAGCAGCTTTGGACTAAGCCGGGATGAGCAGTTCTTC. It specifies CASSFGLSRDEQFF. The whole variable domain, filled in from reference TRBV11-2 and TRBJ2-1, reads EAGVAQSPRYKIIEKRQSVAFWCNPISGHATLYWYQQILGQGPKLLIQFQNNGVVDDSQLPKDRFSAERLKGVDSTLKIQPAKLEDSAVYLCASSFGLSRDEQFFGPGTRLTVL.

V is TRBV6-2 or TRBV6-3 and J is TRBJ1-5; D is ambiguous. Germline CDR1 MNHEY, CDR2 SVGEGT. Between the trimmed V and J ends, which lost 0 bases and 4 bases, there was a span of 10 bases. The CDR3 runs to 15 residues. CDR3 loop: CASSYSGGENQPQHF. CDR3 bases: TGTGCCAGCAGTTACTCGGGAGGAGAGAATCAGCCCCAGCATTTT.

This chain uses TRBV4-1 with TRBJ2-2; 9 bases are a match to TRBD2. Germline loops: CDR1 MGHRA, CDR2 YSYEKL. The CDR3 sequence is 15 residues long. The V and J ends lost 4 bases and 5 bases, in that order; junction bases with no gene match: 5. The CDR3 DNA sequence: TGCGCCAGCAGCCCGGGCGGGAGGGCGACCGGGGAGCTGTTTTTT. This gives the protein CASSPGGRATGELFF.

This clone came up once. This sequence joins TRBV6-1 and TRBJ2-1, with TRBD1 matching over 8 bases. The trim removed 3 bases at V and 9 bases at J, leaving 1 base unmatched. The CDR3 runs to 12 residues. Germline-derived CDR1 and CDR2 are MNHNS and SASEGT. This CDR3 reads CASSDRGREQFF. CDR3 sequence (DNA): TGTGCCAGCAGTGACAGGGGGCGTGAGCAGTTCTTC.